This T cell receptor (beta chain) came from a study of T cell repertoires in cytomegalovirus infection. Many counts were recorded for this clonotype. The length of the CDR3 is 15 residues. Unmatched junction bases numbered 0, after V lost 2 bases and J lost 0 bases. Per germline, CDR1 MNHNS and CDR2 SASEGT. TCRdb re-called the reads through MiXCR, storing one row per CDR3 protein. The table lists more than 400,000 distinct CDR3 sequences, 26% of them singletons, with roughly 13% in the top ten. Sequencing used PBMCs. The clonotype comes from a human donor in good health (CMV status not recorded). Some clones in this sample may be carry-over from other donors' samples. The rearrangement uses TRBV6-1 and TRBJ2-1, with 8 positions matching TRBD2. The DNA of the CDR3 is TGTGCCAGCAGTGAACTAGCGGGCTCCTACAATGAGCAGTTCTTC. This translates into CASSELAGSYNEQFF.